Below, 30 T cell receptor beta chains from the same sample are listed, as sequenced in a study of blood T cell repertoires in COVID-19. Method: immunoSEQ multiplex PCR; TCRdb's copy keeps in-frame clones and lacks some. This table holds under 13,000 clones, 83% found once. Input material: peripheral blood. All receptors come from a human donor in a cohort sampled during active COVID-19.

V is TRBV24-1 and J is TRBJ2-2, with 10 bases matching TRBD1. Germline values: CDR1 KGHDR, CDR2 SFDVKD. V shed 10 bases and J 4 bases; nucleotides not matched to a gene: 8. This CDR3 is 15 amino acids long. The CDR3: CATLRDRGFTGELFF. Here the CDR3 DNA reads TGTGCCACGCTCCGGGACAGGGGATTCACCGGGGAGCTGTTTTTT.

The rearrangement links TRBV18 to TRBJ2-7; 10 nucleotides match TRBD2. CDR3 length: 15 residues. CDR1 KGHSH and CDR2 LQKENI come from the germline V gene. J gave up 2 bases and V 2 bases, and 3 bases lay outside the gene matches. The CDR3 reads CASSPSGRVTYEQYF. Here the CDR3 DNA reads TGTGCCAGCTCACCAAGCGGGAGGGTGACCTACGAGCAGTACTTC.

In this sample, this clone turned up once. The chain combines TRBV6-5 with TRBJ1-6, with a weak D call TRBD1 (6 bases). Trimming cost V 2 bases and J 7 bases, with 15 bases left between them. Germline CDR1 is MNHEY and CDR2 is SVGAGI. This CDR3 comprises 16 residues. CDR3 loop: CASSYERQGKNSPLHF. The DNA for the CDR3 is TGTGCCAGCAGTTACGAGCGTCAGGGGAAAAATTCACCCCTCCACTTT.

The table lists this clone with a count of one. The rearrangement links TRBV30 to TRBJ2-1; TRBD2 agrees at 9 bases. This CDR3 contains 16 residues. CDR1 GTSNPN and CDR2 SVGIG come from the germline V gene (reference sequence). V was clipped by 0 bases and J by 8 bases; unmatched bases: 11. For the CDR3, the DNA is TGTGCCTGGAGTGTACGAGCGGGAGGCATTAAATATGAGCAGTTCTTC. Residues: CAWSVRAGGIKYEQFF. Full variable domain (remainder filled in from reference TRBV30 and TRBJ2-1): SQTIHQWPATLVQPVGSPLSLECTVEGTSNPNLYWYRQAAGRGLQLLFYSVGIGQISSEVPQNLSASRPQDRQFILSSKKLLLSDSGFYLCAWSVRAGGIKYEQFFGPGTRLTVL.

V and J are TRBV5-4 and TRBJ2-3; 7 bases match TRBD1. Trimming removed 9 bases from V and 4 bases from J; junction bases left unmatched: 8. The CDR3 totals 13 residues. Germline-derived CDR1 and CDR2 are SGHNT and YYREEE (reference sequence). In DNA, the CDR3 is TGTGCCATCACTACAGGGGCGGCAGATACGCAGTATTTT. Translated, it gives CAITTGAADTQYF.

CDR3 coding DNA: TGTGCCAGCAGTGAGAAGGGGGCCAATTCACCCCTCCACTTT. It codes for CASSEKGANSPLHF. The gene calls are TRBV6-1 and TRBJ1-6; 7 bases are a match to TRBD1. Germline lookup yields CDR1 MNHNS and CDR2 SASEGT. Germline trimming cut 3 bases from V and 7 bases from J; bases unmatched to any gene: 3. This CDR3 comprises 14 residues.

The chain combines TRBV28 with TRBJ2-2; D call uncertain. The V end was cut by 3 bases, the J end by 0 bases, with 8 bases between. Germline V gene sequence: CDR1 MDHEN, CDR2 SYDVKM. This CDR3 comprises 15 residues. This CDR3 is CASSFPASNTGELFF. The CDR3 nucleotides are TGTGCCAGCAGTTTTCCAGCGTCGAACACCGGGGAGCTGTTTTTT.

The rearrangement links TRBV3-1 (or the pseudogene TRBV3-2) to TRBJ2-7; D remains unclear. V lost 0 bases and J lost 2, with 11 bases in between. The CDR3 loop spans 15 amino acids. Germline CDR1 LGHDT, CDR2 YNNKEL (reference sequence). Here the CDR3 reads CASSQDFTLTYEQYF. As DNA, the CDR3 is TGTGCCAGCAGCCAAGACTTCACTTTAACCTACGAGCAGTACTTC.

J is TRBJ2-6 and V is TRBV3-1 (or the pseudogene TRBV3-2); no clear D gene. The CDR3 spans 15 residues. Germline CDR1 LGHDT, CDR2 YNNKEL (reference sequence). Trimming removed 7 bases at V and 0 bases at J, with 10 bases between. CDR3 sequence reads: CASNPSSSGANVLTF. CDR3 DNA: TGTGCCAGCAACCCTAGTAGCTCTGGGGCCAACGTCCTGACTTTC.

This chain connects TRBV3-1 (or the pseudogene TRBV3-2) to TRBJ2-3; a weak D match, TRBD2 (6 bases). This CDR3 spans 14 amino acids. V shed 2 bases and J shed 4 bases, with 10 bases lying between them. From germline, CDR1 is LGHDT and CDR2 YNNKEL (reference sequence). This CDR3 is CASSQPGLADTQYF. In DNA, the CDR3 is TGTGCCAGCAGCCAACCGGGACTCGCAGATACGCAGTATTTT.

The chain couples TRBV9 to TRBJ2-3, with 9 bases fitting TRBD1. Germline V CDR1 and CDR2: SGDLS, YYNGEE. With 3 bases clipped from V and 2 bases from J, the junction kept 7 bases outside the gene matches. The CDR3 contains 16 residues. The CDR3 is CASSEGTGKFTDTQYF. For the CDR3, the DNA is TGTGCCAGCAGCGAGGGGACAGGGAAGTTCACAGATACGCAGTATTTT.

The rearrangement uses TRBV3-1 (or the pseudogene TRBV3-2) and TRBJ1-2; tentative D call: TRBD1 (6 bases). CDR3 length: 13 amino acids. Germline V CDR1 and CDR2: LGHDT, YNNKEL (reference sequence). The V gene lost 4 bases and the J gene lost 7 bases, with 13 bases spanning the gap. The CDR3 region has the DNA TGTGCCAGCAGCCTCAGGTTAGGGGGTGGCTACACCTTC. Encoded protein: CASSLRLGGGYTF.

In this sample, this clone turned up a few times. Distinct nucleotide sequences in the sample also encode this CDR3. The chain joins TRBV29-1 to TRBJ2-2, with 9 bases identical to TRBD1. From germline, CDR1 is SQVTM and CDR2 ANQGSEA. CDR3 size: 12 residues. V shed 6 bases and J 4 bases; nucleotides not matched to a gene: 0. The CDR3 DNA follows: TGCAGCGTGACAGGGGGCACCGGGGAGCTGTTTTTT. Its protein is CSVTGGTGELFF.

The chain joins TRBV5-1 to TRBJ2-2, with TRBD2 matching over 13 bases. V was clipped by 3 bases and J by 1 base; unmatched bases: 6. Germline CDR1 reads SGHRS; CDR2 reads YFSETQ. The CDR3 has 18 residues. The DNA of the CDR3 is TGCGCCAGCAGCTGGGCACTAGCGGGAGGGCAGAACACCGGGGAGCTGTTTTTT. The encoded protein is CASSWALAGGQNTGELFF.

This clone has more than one count but fewer than ten. The rearrangement links TRBV27 to TRBJ1-3, with TRBD1 matching 7 bases. The germline V gene has CDR1 MNHEY and CDR2 SMNVEV (reference sequence). The CDR3 runs to 15 residues. V gave up 5 bases and J gave up 0 bases; unmatched junction bases: 4. CDR3 bases: TGTGCCAGCAGTCCACAGGGGAGCTCTGGAAACACCATATATTTT. This encodes CASSPQGSSGNTIYF.

This sequence joins TRBV25-1 and TRBJ2-7; tentative D call: TRBD1 (8 bases). Trimming cost V 4 bases and J 8 bases, with 15 bases left between them. The CDR3 runs to 13 residues. The V gene's germline CDR1 is MGHDK and CDR2 SYGVNS. CDR3 in DNA: TGTGCCAGCAGTGTTGGACAGGGAGGGAAGCAGTACTTC. Its translation: CASSVGQGGKQYF.

CDR3 bases: TGTGCCAGCAGCCTACAGGCGCCGCTCTATGGCTACACCTTC. Amino acids: CASSLQAPLYGYTF. This chain links TRBV3-1 (or the pseudogene TRBV3-2) with TRBJ1-2, with TRBD1 as a possible D gene (5 bases). Germline V CDR1 and CDR2: LGHDT, YNNKEL (reference sequence). This CDR3 is 14 amino acids long. Trimming removed 4 bases from V and 4 bases from J, with 13 bases in between.

The gene calls are TRBV3-1 (or the pseudogene TRBV3-2) and TRBJ1-2; D is perhaps TRBD1 (6 bases). The ends were cut back, 0 bases at V and 8 bases at J, with 16 bases in the middle. CDR3 size: 15 residues. CDR1 and CDR2 (germline): LGHDT, YNNKEL (reference sequence). CDR3 nucleotides: TGTGCCAGCAGCCAAGATCATGGGGGGCGGGGGGGCTACACCTTC. This encodes CASSQDHGGRGGYTF.

This rearrangement joins TRBV4-2 to TRBJ1-6; TRBD1 might be the D (6 bases). Looked up from germline, CDR1 is LGHNA and CDR2 is YNFKEQ. This CDR3 has 14 residues. The V end lost 0 bases, the J end lost 9 bases, and 9 bases lay between the germline ends. The CDR3 loop is CASSQDPGASPLHF. CDR3 bases: TGTGCCAGCAGCCAAGACCCAGGGGCTTCACCCCTCCACTTT.

The genes are TRBV28 and TRBJ2-7; no clear D gene. The CDR3 runs to 13 residues. The V and J ends lost 10 bases and 0 bases respectively, with 13 bases between them. Looked up from germline, CDR1 is MDHEN and CDR2 is SYDVKM. CDR3 nucleotide sequence: TGTGCCACCTCCCCTTCCCTCTCCTACGAGCAGTACTTC. Its translation: CATSPSLSYEQYF.

The V gene is TRBV19, the J gene TRBJ1-2; 7 bases fit TRBD1. With V trimmed by 3 bases and J by 6 bases, 4 bases remained unmatched. CDR1 and CDR2 from the germline V gene are LNHDA and SQIVND (reference sequence). This CDR3 region has 13 residues. The CDR3 nucleotides are TGTGCCAGTAGTATCGGGCAGGGGGATGGCTACACCTTC. Amino acids: CASSIGQGDGYTF.

V gene TRBV9 combines with J gene TRBJ2-7, with TRBD2 matching 10 bases. After removal of 0 bases from V and 1 base from J, the junction contained 4 bases not matched to a gene. The CDR3 length is 16 residues. Germline lookup yields CDR1 SGDLS and CDR2 YYNGEE. DNA of the CDR3: TGTGCCAGCAGCGTAGGAGGACTAGCGGCATCCTACGAGCAGTACTTC. It codes for CASSVGGLAASYEQYF.

This clone was detected a few times. The gene calls are TRBV4-1 and TRBJ2-3; tentative D call: TRBD1 (5 bases). The V gene lost 7 bases and the J gene lost 1 base, with 9 bases spanning the gap. The germline gives CDR1 MGHRA, CDR2 YSYEKL. CDR3 length equals 13 residues. CDR3: CASTTTGTDTQYF. CDR3 DNA sequence: TGCGCCAGCACGACGACAGGCACAGATACGCAGTATTTT.

The V gene is TRBV7-6, the J gene TRBJ2-7, with 11 nucleotides matching TRBD2. V lost 1 base and J lost 3; bases outside the gene matches: 5. Germline CDR1 is SGHVS and CDR2 is FNYEAQ. This CDR3 contains 16 residues. CDR3 DNA: TGTGCCAGCAGCTTAGGGATAGCGGGAGGGGACTACGAGCAGTACTTC. It is translated as CASSLGIAGGDYEQYF.

The chain has TRBV28 and TRBJ2-3, with a weak D call TRBD1 (6 bases). This CDR3 region has 16 residues. Trimming cost V 10 bases and J 2 bases, with 22 bases left between them. Germline V CDR1 and CDR2: MDHEN, SYDVKM. The CDR3 coding sequence is TGTGCCATTACAACCCTAGGGGGTCGGACCACAGATACGCAGTATTTT. It yields the protein CAITTLGGRTTDTQYF. Supplemented by reference TRBV28 and TRBJ2-3, the full variable domain reads DVKVTQSSRYLVKRTGEKVFLECVQDMDHENMFWYRQDPGLGLRLIYFSYDVKMKEKGDIPEGYSVSREKKERFSLILESASTNQTSMYLCAITTLGGRTTDTQYFGPGTRLTVL.

This chain connects TRBV7-2 to TRBJ2-3; a weak D match, TRBD2 (6 bases). This CDR3 region has 15 residues. Trimming took off 5 bases at V and 3 bases at J, with 15 bases between the two ends. Germline values: CDR1 SGHTA, CDR2 FQGNSA. As DNA, the CDR3 is TGTGCCAGCAGCCAAGGGGAGGTTCGAACAGATACGCAGTATTTT. It translates to CASSQGEVRTDTQYF.

V gene TRBV7-9 combines with J gene TRBJ2-1; 7 bases agree with TRBD2. Germline CDR1 is SEHNR and CDR2 is FQNEAQ (reference sequence). V lost 8 bases and J lost 6; bases outside the gene matches: 10. The CDR3 length is 14 residues. The CDR3 bases are TGTGCCAGCTGGAGCGGGACCCGACCCAATGAGCAGTTCTTC. Its translation: CASWSGTRPNEQFF.

This clone appeared a single time. The CDR3 is CASSLFLAEDTQYF. CDR3 bases: TGTGCCAGCAGCTTATTCCTAGCGGAGGATACGCAGTATTTT. J is TRBJ2-3 and V is TRBV11-2; 7 nucleotides line up with TRBD2. CDR3 size: 14 residues. The V gene end was trimmed by 2 bases and the J gene end by 6 bases; junction bases not matched to a gene: 5. The germline gives CDR1 SGHAT, CDR2 FQNNGV.

The chain recombines TRBV18 with TRBJ2-1; 14 positions agree with TRBD2. CDR3 size: 18 residues. After removal of 3 bases from V and 9 bases from J, the junction contained 13 bases not matched to a gene. Germline CDR1 reads KGHSH; CDR2 reads LQKENI. This CDR3 reads CASSPYPIGTSGGSEQFF. The CDR3 region has the DNA TGTGCCAGCTCACCGTACCCCATAGGGACTAGCGGGGGTAGTGAGCAGTTCTTC.

V gene TRBV2 combines with J gene TRBJ2-7, with 10 bases aligning to TRBD1. The length of the CDR3 is 15 residues. Germline CDR1 reads SNHLY; CDR2 reads FYNNEI. The V and J ends lost 3 bases and 3 bases, in that order; junction bases with no gene match: 5. In nucleotides, the CDR3 is TGTGCCAGCAGTGATCCCGGGACAGGGGTCTACGAGCAGTACTTC. Protein: CASSDPGTGVYEQYF.